These 15 T cell receptor beta chains originate from one sample sequenced in a study of yellow fever vaccine responses in identical twins. From the RT-PCR reads, TCRdb called clonotypes with MiXCR, one entry per CDR3 protein. Of approximately 32,000 distinct CDR3 sequences listed, 45% to 65% are singletons. This sample comprised T cells from blood (PBMCs), unsorted or a sorted subset (not recorded which), obtained before or after yellow fever vaccination (not recorded which). The receptors stem from a woman between 18 and 29 years old who received the yellow fever vaccine.

This clonotype was seen only once. The V and J genes are TRBV11-1 and TRBJ2-1; D uncertain. The germline CDR1 and CDR2 sequences are SGHAT and FQDESV (reference sequence). The CDR3 is made up of 15 amino acids. Trimming pared 2 bases from V and 0 bases from J, leaving 8 bases between. The CDR3 loop reads CASSLRESSYNEQFF. For the CDR3, the DNA is TGTGCCAGCAGCTTACGAGAGAGCTCCTACAATGAGCAGTTCTTC.

In DNA, the CDR3 is TGTGCCAGCAATAAGGTCACTAGCACAGATACGCAGTATTTT. Protein product: CASNKVTSTDTQYF. The chain has TRBV2 and TRBJ2-3; no clear D gene. The CDR3 is made up of 14 amino acids. The germline gives CDR1 SNHLY, CDR2 FYNNEI. The ends were cut back, 7 bases at V and 0 bases at J, with 11 bases in the middle.

The chain is built from TRBV12-3 or TRBV12-4 and TRBJ2-5; D possibly uses TRBD1 or TRBD2 (7 bases each). The V gene lost 4 bases and the J gene lost 1 base, with 10 bases spanning the gap. CDR3 length: 14 residues. CDR3 sequence (DNA): TGTGCCAGCAGTTCCAGGGGGGGCCAAGAGACCCAGTACTTC. It specifies CASSSRGGQETQYF.

This chain links TRBV12-3 or TRBV12-4 with TRBJ2-3, with a tentative D call TRBD1 (5 bases). V was cut by 3 bases and J by 2 bases, with 12 bases left in between. This CDR3 has 15 amino acids. The CDR3: CASSFWTPATDTQYF. The DNA for the CDR3 is TGTGCCAGCAGTTTTTGGACACCCGCCACAGATACGCAGTATTTT.

The rearrangement uses TRBV15 and TRBJ2-3, with TRBD1 matching 7 bases. Germline loops: CDR1 LNHNV, CDR2 YYDKDF (reference sequence). Trimming at V came to 3 bases and at J to 2 bases, leaving 5 bases not matched to a gene. This CDR3 has 15 amino acids. CDR3 region: CATSSKTGNTDTQYF. In nucleotides, the CDR3 is TGTGCCACCAGCAGTAAGACAGGGAACACAGATACGCAGTATTTT.

The chain recombines TRBV18 with TRBJ2-7; possible D gene TRBD2, 7 bases. Germline-derived CDR1 and CDR2 are KGHSH and LQKENI. Trimming left V 3 bases short and J 4 bases short, with 13 bases between. The length of the CDR3 is 14 residues. CDR3 residues: CASSPPGGLYEQYF. In DNA, the CDR3 is TGTGCCAGCTCACCCCCGGGGGGCTTGTACGAGCAGTACTTC. Together with reference TRBV18 and TRBJ2-7, the CDR3 gives the full variable domain: NAGVMQNPRHLVRRRGQEARLRCSPMKGHSHVYWYRQLPEEGLKFMVYLQKENIIDESGMPKERFSAEFPKEGPSILRIQQVVRGDSAAYFCASSPPGGLYEQYFGPGTRLTVT.

This chain uses TRBV2 with TRBJ2-7, with 11 bases fitting TRBD2. In germline, CDR1 is SNHLY, CDR2 FYNNEI. This CDR3 spans 13 amino acids. V shed 7 bases and J 6 bases; nucleotides not matched to a gene: 5. CDR3 sequence (DNA): TGTGCCAGCAAAAGGGGACTAGCGGTCGAGCAGTACTTC. Protein: CASKRGLAVEQYF.

This clonotype was seen only a few times. This chain uses TRBV19 with TRBJ2-1; weak D call: TRBD2 (5 bases). V lost 3 bases and J lost 4, with 13 bases in between. The CDR3 loop spans 15 amino acids. The V gene's germline CDR1 is LNHDA and CDR2 SQIVND (reference sequence). The CDR3 here is CASSMLWEQYNEQFF. For the CDR3, the DNA is TGTGCCAGTAGTATGTTGTGGGAGCAATACAATGAGCAGTTCTTC.

This clonotype was seen a single time. The chain uses TRBV20-1 and TRBJ2-3; TRBD2 matches at 11 bases. Germline values: CDR1 DFQATT, CDR2 SNEGSKA (reference sequence). The CDR3 runs to 14 residues. Unmatched junction bases numbered 6, after V lost 6 bases and J lost 4 bases. CDR3 in DNA: TGCAGTGCCAAGCTAGCGGGAGGCCCAGATACGCAGTATTTT. The encoded protein is CSAKLAGGPDTQYF.

The chain links TRBV10-3 to TRBJ1-1; 8 bases match TRBD1. Germline CDR1 reads ENHRY; CDR2 reads SYGVKD. The CDR3 is 14 amino acids. V shed 4 bases, J shed 8 bases, and the junction held 9 bases outside the gene matches. For the CDR3, the DNA is TGTGCCATCAGTGGGACAGGGACCCCGGGGGAAGCTTTCTTT. Its protein is CAISGTGTPGEAFF.

The chain links TRBV24-1 to TRBJ2-3; no reliable D call. This CDR3 spans 13 amino acids. V lost 5 bases, J lost 0 bases, and 5 bases lay in between. Germline V gene data show CDR1 as KGHDR and CDR2 as SFDVKD. CDR3 protein: CATSGSSTDTQYF. CDR3 sequence (DNA): TGTGCCACCAGTGGCTCTAGCACAGATACGCAGTATTTT.

The rearrangement uses TRBV29-1 and TRBJ2-1, with TRBD2 matching 8 bases. The CDR3 runs 16 residues. V lost 2 bases and J lost 6; bases outside the gene matches: 12. CDR1 is SQVTM, CDR2 ANQGSEA, per germline. In DNA, the CDR3 is TGCAGCGTTGAATCCTGGGCGGGGGGCACTCTCAATGAGCAGTTCTTC. Protein: CSVESWAGGTLNEQFF.

The rearrangement uses TRBV3-1 and TRBJ1-5; 8 nucleotides line up with TRBD1. V dropped 1 base and J dropped 1; count of bases not matched to a gene: 0. Germline CDR1 LGHDT, CDR2 YNNKEL (reference sequence). CDR3 length equals 15 residues. The CDR3 loop reads CASSQGQGSNQPQHF. As DNA, the CDR3 is TGTGCCAGCAGCCAAGGACAGGGGAGCAATCAGCCCCAGCATTTT.

This CDR3 reads CASSLERREETQYF. DNA of the CDR3: TGTGCCAGCAGTTTAGAAAGGAGGGAAGAGACCCAGTACTTC. This chain uses TRBV12-3 or TRBV12-4 with TRBJ2-5; possibly TRBD2 for D (6 bases). The germline V and J ends were trimmed by 1 base and 3 bases, with 9 bases remaining between them. The CDR3 has 14 amino acids.

The chain is built from TRBV27 and TRBJ1-4, with unresolved D. The CDR3 runs 14 residues. CDR1 is MNHEY and CDR2 is SMNVEV in the germline V gene (reference sequence). Deletions cut 6 bases from V and 13 bases from J, with 21 bases between. Here the CDR3 reads CASSYRPPPAALFF. The DNA of the CDR3 is TGTGCCAGCAGCTATCGACCGCCCCCAGCGGCACTGTTTTTT.